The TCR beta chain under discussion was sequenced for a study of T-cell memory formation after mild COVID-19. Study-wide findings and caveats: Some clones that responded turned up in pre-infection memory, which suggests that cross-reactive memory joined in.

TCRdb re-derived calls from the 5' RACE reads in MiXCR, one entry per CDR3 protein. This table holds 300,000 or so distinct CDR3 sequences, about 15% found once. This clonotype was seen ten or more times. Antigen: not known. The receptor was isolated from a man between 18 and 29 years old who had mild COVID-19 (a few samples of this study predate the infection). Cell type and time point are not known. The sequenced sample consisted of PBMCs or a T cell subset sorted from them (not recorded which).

CDR3 sequence: CSATSSDTQYF. For the CDR3, the DNA is TGCAGTGCCACGTCCAGCGATACGCAGTATTTT. The chain couples TRBV20-1 to TRBJ2-3; D is undetermined. The CDR3 is 11 amino acids. Germline CDR1 DFQATT, CDR2 SNEGSKA (reference sequence). V was clipped by 6 bases and J by 6 bases, with 10 bases between them.